This T cell receptor (beta chain) derives from a study of CD8 T cells in Susac syndrome (dated by TCRdb to between 2017 and 2020). Study-level background: The study used repertoire sequencing to test whether antigen drove CD8+ T cell activation and differentiation in Susac syndrome. Points the paper makes about the study in general: The number of individuals in the TCR sequencing and HLA analysis was acknowledged as relatively small.

About this clonotype: No antigen is known for it. No per-base quality is available; no much larger clone lies one base away.

RNA was extracted using the RNeasy kit, and 0.5 to 1 microgram was reverse transcribed with random hexamers. The immunoSEQ multiplex PCR assay, covering 54 Vbeta and 13 Jbeta segments, was used to amplify TCR beta CDR3 regions. To correct PCR amplification bias, a synthetic template baseline was used for both primer optimization and computational correction. The paper's data handling went like this. Reads were assigned to V, D and J genes according to IMGT and analyzed in immunoSEQ Analyzer, with only productive sequences retained. To calculate clonality, Shannon entropy was normalized by log2 of the number of productive unique sequences and then subtracted from one. For each patient and control, public and private clones were evaluated among the 100 most prevalent clones. Clones were defined as Susac-specific if absent from the healthy and MS cohorts, from 900 to 1,300 published viral clones and from other ImmuneACCESS disease sequences. The public reads were reprocessed in TCRdb via fastp at Q25 and MiXCR, keeping in-frame beta chains. Rows are combined by CDR3 protein, so each entry shows the most common genes and DNA. For this entry, the V and J calls and clone size follow TCRdb and not the study's own pipeline. The table for this sample lists roughly 200,000 distinct CDR3 sequences; roughly 95% of them were counted only once. The top ten clonotypes cover 0.1% of the sample.

Peripheral blood CD8+ and CD4+ T cells from healthy donors, Susac syndrome patients and multiple sclerosis patients were profiled by high-throughput TCR beta sequencing. The healthy donors served as controls matched for age and sex. CD8+ TEMRA cells were enriched by FACS, while bulk CD8+ and CD4+ T cells were purified by magnetic negative isolation. Blood was drawn into EDTA tubes, processed within 24 hours, and PBMCs were isolated by density gradient centrifugation. PBMCs intended for TCR sequencing were cryopreserved in liquid nitrogen and thawed later in a water bath at 37 degrees C. Purity of sorted or isolated CD4+, CD8+ and CD8+ TEMRA cells was at least 90%. V is cut back by 6 bases and J by 6 bases, with 4 bases in the junction unmatched. The CDR1 and CDR2 encoded by the germline V gene are KGHSH and LQKENI. The CDR3 holds 13 amino acids from the cysteine to the phenylalanine. Only CDR3 DNA remains: 39 bases, in frame from the first base.

Sequencing was carried out using CD4+ T cells from PBMCs. The V and J genes are TRBV18 and TRBJ2-7, with TRBD2 identical over 11 junction bases. This TCR came from a human donor in good health. The sequence in DNA is TGTGCCAGCTCCCTCGGGACTAGCGGCGAGCAGTACTTC. Its protein product is CASSLGTSGEQYF.